A selection of T cell receptor beta chains follows, all from one sample in a study of beta chain features in type 1 diabetes. Some clones are missing from TCRdb's copy, which holds only in-frame ones; the method was immunoSEQ multiplex PCR. The repertoire includes about 700,000 clones, 10% to 15% of them detected once, and 0.022% sits in the top ten. Sequenced: naive CD4+ T cells from blood. The receptor set was obtained from a man younger than 30 with type 1 diabetes. The CDR3 runs from the conserved cysteine through the conserved F or W. Fields, in order: D gene, J gene, clone size, V gene, CDR3 DNA, CDR3 protein. D genes are given only for firm matches. Size is omitted from some rows. Given values are once, few, many or a class for expanded clones.

D gene: NA
J gene: TRBJ1-1
clone size: NA
V gene: TRBV2
CDR3 DNA: TGTGCCAGCAGTGACCGGGCAAATAACACTGAAGCTTTCTTT
CDR3 protein: CASSDRANNTEAFF

D gene: TRBD1
J gene: TRBJ1-1
clone size: few
V gene: TRBV14
CDR3 DNA: TGTGCCAGCAGCCCGACAGGGGCCCCCGCTACTGAAGCTTTCTTT
CDR3 protein: CASSPTGAPATEAFF

D gene: NA
J gene: TRBJ2-5
clone size: NA
V gene: TRBV19
CDR3 DNA: TGTGCCAGTAGTGGGGGCCCCTGGGCCGAGACCCAGTACTTC
CDR3 protein: CASSGGPWAETQYF

D gene: TRBD1
J gene: TRBJ1-4
clone size: few
V gene: TRBV7-9
CDR3 DNA: TGTGCCAGCAGCGGGGACAGGGGAGTTGGTAATGAAAAACTGTTTTTT
CDR3 protein: CASSGDRGVGNEKLFF

D gene: NA
J gene: TRBJ2-4
clone size: NA
V gene: TRBV4-1
CDR3 DNA: TGCGCCAGCAGCCCCGGCGAGTTCCAGGGGGCCAAAAACATTCAGTACTTC
CDR3 protein: CASSPGEFQGAKNIQYF

D gene: NA
J gene: TRBJ1-4
clone size: NA
V gene: TRBV30
CDR3 DNA: TGTGCCTGTAAACCCGAACGCCTTCTTTTT
CDR3 protein: CACKPERLLF

D gene: NA
J gene: TRBJ2-1
clone size: few
V gene: TRBV15
CDR3 DNA: TGTGCCACCACCACTCCCAGAGGACTATCGGGTGAGCAGTTCTTC
CDR3 protein: CATTTPRGLSGEQFF

D gene: NA
J gene: TRBJ1-1
clone size: few
V gene: TRBV7-6
CDR3 DNA: TGTGCCAGCAGCGCCGGTAGGAGCACTGAAGCTTTCTTT
CDR3 protein: CASSAGRSTEAFF

D gene: NA
J gene: TRBJ2-3
clone size: few
V gene: TRBV5-1
CDR3 DNA: TGCGCCAGCGGGGCGACTACAGATACGCAGTATTTT
CDR3 protein: CASGATTDTQYF

D gene: NA
J gene: TRBJ2-7
clone size: few
V gene: TRBV9
CDR3 DNA: TGTGCCAGCAGCGATGGGGACGTTCGGGTTTCCGAGCAGTACTTC
CDR3 protein: CASSDGDVRVSEQYF

D gene: TRBD2
J gene: TRBJ2-1
clone size: few
V gene: TRBV14
CDR3 DNA: TGTGCCAGCAGCGGCCGAGTCGGACTAGCGTCAAATGAGCAGTTCTTC
CDR3 protein: CASSGRVGLASNEQFF

D gene: TRBD1
J gene: TRBJ2-7
clone size: few
V gene: TRBV4-1
CDR3 DNA: TGCGCCAGCAGCCAAGGAGGGCCGGGGACAGGGATCTACGAGCAGTACTTC
CDR3 protein: CASSQGGPGTGIYEQYF

D gene: TRBD1
J gene: TRBJ1-1
clone size: once
V gene: TRBV10-3
CDR3 DNA: TGTGCCAGCCGACAGGGGATCTCGAACACTGAAGCTTTCTTT
CDR3 protein: CASRQGISNTEAFF

D gene: TRBD1
J gene: TRBJ2-7
clone size: NA
V gene: TRBV6-5
CDR3 DNA: TGTGCCAGCAGGTATCCCCGGGACAGGGTGATTCGGCAGTACTTC
CDR3 protein: CASRYPRDRVIRQYF

D gene: NA
J gene: TRBJ2-3
clone size: few
V gene: TRBV7-9
CDR3 DNA: TGTGCCAGCAGGGCCCCTCCAAGCACAGATACGCAGTATTTT
CDR3 protein: CASRAPPSTDTQYF

D gene: NA
J gene: TRBJ1-2
clone size: NA
V gene: TRBV2
CDR3 DNA: TGTGCCAGCTGGAGGGACATCTACCTCTATGGCTACACCTTC
CDR3 protein: CASWRDIYLYGYTF

D gene: NA
J gene: TRBJ2-5
clone size: few
V gene: TRBV25-1
CDR3 DNA: TGTGCCAGCTCCAACTCGCGTGGGCAGGGGGAGACCCAGTACTTC
CDR3 protein: CASSNSRGQGETQYF

D gene: NA
J gene: TRBJ1-4
clone size: NA
V gene: TRBV15
CDR3 DNA: TGTGCCACCAGCGTACAGATAAATGAAAAACTGTTTTTT
CDR3 protein: CATSVQINEKLFF

D gene: NA
J gene: TRBJ1-5
clone size: once
V gene: TRBV10-3
CDR3 DNA: TGTGCCATCAGTGAGTCAGAAAATCAGCCCCAGCATTTT
CDR3 protein: CAISESENQPQHF

D gene: TRBD2
J gene: TRBJ2-1
clone size: NA
V gene: TRBV7-9
CDR3 DNA: TGTGCCAGCAGCTTGTGGAGCGGGGGGGCCCATGAGCAGTTCTTC
CDR3 protein: CASSLWSGGAHEQFF

D gene: NA
J gene: TRBJ1-1
clone size: few
V gene: TRBV18
CDR3 DNA: TGTGCCAGCTCACCCCACGGGCCAGGGGTGAACACTGAAGCTTTCTTT
CDR3 protein: CASSPHGPGVNTEAFF

D gene: NA
J gene: TRBJ1-5
clone size: NA
V gene: TRBV6-1
CDR3 DNA: TGTGCCAGCAGCGGACTAGGAGTTAGCAATCAGCCCCAGCATTTT
CDR3 protein: CASSGLGVSNQPQHF

D gene: NA
J gene: TRBJ2-2
clone size: NA
V gene: TRBV27
CDR3 DNA: TGTGCCAGCAGTTTAAGAACCGGGGAGCTGTTTTTT
CDR3 protein: CASSLRTGELFF